Listed here are 24 T cell receptor beta chains from one sample, sequenced in a study of early T cells in non-severe SARS-CoV-2 infection (dated by TCRdb to about 2021). Receptor libraries were prepared by 5' RACE. The sequencer listed for this sample is NextSeq 500. The public reads were reanalyzed by TCRdb: fastp trimming at Q25, MiXCR alignment, in-frame beta chains only. Rows matching on CDR3 protein sequence are summarized as one entry with the most common DNA and genes. The sample table contains tens of thousands of distinct CDR3 sequences; only one count was recorded for approximately 15% of them. About 6% of the sample belongs to the ten largest clones. The specimen was whole blood. The receptors here all came from an adult who was a healthcare worker with PCR-confirmed SARS-CoV-2 infection or an uninfected control (not recorded which).

This clonotype showed up many times. The chain uses TRBV7-9 and TRBJ1-2; D call uncertain. The CDR3 runs 14 residues. V lost 6 bases and J 4 bases, leaving 15 bases between the germline ends. Germline CDR1 reads SEHNR; CDR2 reads FQNEAQ (reference sequence). Here the CDR3 DNA reads TGTGCCAGCAGTTTACTCCGGGCCCTCTATGGCTACACCTTC. It encodes CASSLLRALYGYTF.

This sequence joins TRBV13 and TRBJ2-3; TRBD2 is a possible D gene (7 bases). V was pared by 2 bases and J by 3 bases, with 12 bases between. Germline CDR1 is PRHDT and CDR2 is FYEKMQ (reference sequence). The CDR3 extends over 15 amino acids. The CDR3 sequence is CASSLRGAGTDTQYF. DNA for the CDR3: TGTGCCAGCAGCTTACGGGGGGCCGGGACAGATACGCAGTATTTT.

The chain carries TRBV6-2 or TRBV6-3 and TRBJ1-6; D is unclear. The length of the CDR3 is 16 residues. V lost 2 bases and J lost 0, with 8 bases in between. Germline loops: CDR1 MNHEY, CDR2 SVGEGT. In nucleotides, the CDR3 is TGTGCCAGCAGTTACGGCCTAAGCTCCTATAATTCACCCCTCCACTTT. Translated: CASSYGLSSYNSPLHF.

This clonotype was detected ten times or more. V gene TRBV20-1 combines with J gene TRBJ2-1; 11 nucleotides match TRBD2. This CDR3 is built from 13 residues. The J segment lost 7 bases and the V segment lost 4 bases, leaving 3 bases of the junction unmatched. The germline CDR1 and CDR2 sequences are DFQATT and SNEGSKA (reference sequence). DNA of the CDR3: TGCAGTGCTACAAGACTAGCGGGGAATGAGCAGTTCTTC. Its translation is CSATRLAGNEQFF.

This clonotype showed up many times. The V and J genes are TRBV4-3 and TRBJ1-1; 11 nucleotides agree with TRBD1. V gave up 0 bases and J gave up 6 bases; unmatched junction bases: 9. This CDR3 region has 17 residues. Germline CDR1 is LGHNA and CDR2 is YSLEER. CDR3 in amino acids: CASSQDSRDRGLPEAFF. The CDR3 bases are TGCGCCAGCAGCCAAGATTCCAGGGACAGGGGGTTGCCTGAAGCTTTCTTT.

This sequence joins TRBV20-1 and TRBJ2-3; D is possibly TRBD1 (6 bases). Germline values: CDR1 DFQATT, CDR2 SNEGSKA (reference sequence). V dropped 0 bases and J dropped 2 bases, with 12 bases sitting between them. The CDR3 totals 15 residues. The CDR3 sequence: CSARDEQGVTDTQYF. The CDR3 DNA reads as TGCAGTGCTAGAGATGAACAGGGAGTCACAGATACGCAGTATTTT.

The rearrangement uses TRBV7-3 and TRBJ1-1; possibly TRBD1 for D (5 bases). Trimming removed 4 bases from V and 8 bases from J, with 17 bases in between. The CDR3 extends over 14 amino acids. Germline-derived CDR1 and CDR2 are SGHTA and FQGTGA. The CDR3 loop is CASSSTRGDGEAFF. Written as DNA, the CDR3 is TGTGCCAGCAGCTCAACACGCGGGGACGGCGAAGCTTTCTTT.

This clonotype was seen only a few times. V and J are TRBV5-5 and TRBJ1-4, with a tentative D call TRBD1 (5 bases). Germline-derived CDR1 and CDR2 are SGHKS and YYEKEE (reference sequence). This CDR3 spans 15 amino acids. Trimming cost V 5 bases and J 6 bases, with 17 bases left between them. The CDR3 loop is CASSTLKGNHEKLFF. CDR3 in DNA: TGTGCCAGCAGTACCTTAAAGGGGAACCATGAAAAACTGTTTTTT.

This clonotype came up a few times. This chain uses TRBV18 with TRBJ1-5; no clear D gene. The CDR3 contains 16 residues. V gave up 2 bases and J gave up 0 bases, with 11 bases separating them. Germline V gene data show CDR1 as KGHSH and CDR2 as LQKENI. The CDR3 region has the DNA TGTGCCAGCTCACCAGTTGACGGGGTTAGCAATCAGCCCCAGCATTTT. This codes for CASSPVDGVSNQPQHF. The full variable domain, completed using reference TRBV18 and TRBJ1-5, is NAGVMQNPRHLVRRRGQEARLRCSPMKGHSHVYWYRQLPEEGLKFMVYLQKENIIDESGMPKERFSAEFPKEGPSILRIQQVVRGDSAAYFCASSPVDGVSNQPQHFGDGTRLSIL.

V and J are TRBV6-2 or TRBV6-3 and TRBJ2-1; 7 nucleotides match TRBD2. CDR3 length: 15 residues. The germline CDR1 and CDR2 sequences are MNHEY and SVGEGT. The J segment lost 6 bases and the V segment lost 4 bases, leaving 9 bases of the junction unmatched. The CDR3 sequence: CASSFLLGRGNEQFF. The CDR3 DNA follows: TGTGCCAGCAGTTTTCTCCTAGGGAGGGGCAATGAGCAGTTCTTC.

The V gene is TRBV10-1, the J gene TRBJ1-6; D call uncertain. The germline gives CDR1 WNHNN, CDR2 SYGVQD (reference sequence). The CDR3 covers 18 residues. The ends were cut back, 0 bases at V and 1 base at J, with 13 bases in the middle. CDR3 loop: CASSESPGKSSYNSPLHF. DNA of the CDR3: TGCGCCAGCAGTGAGTCTCCCGGGAAGTCGTCCTATAATTCACCCCTCCACTTT.

The V and J genes are TRBV10-3 and TRBJ2-7; D gene ambiguous. The V end lost 4 bases, the J end lost 3 bases, and 16 bases lay between the germline ends. The CDR3 runs to 15 residues. In germline, CDR1 is ENHRY, CDR2 SYGVKD. CDR3 in DNA: TGTGCCATCAGTGTCCCTAAGGGTGGGGACTACGAGCAGTACTTC. Translation gives CAISVPKGGDYEQYF.

This sequence joins TRBV29-1 and TRBJ2-7, with TRBD2 matching 9 bases. There are 14 residues in the CDR3. V lost 4 bases to trimming and J lost 2 bases; unmatched junction nucleotides: 6. Per germline, CDR1 SQVTM and CDR2 ANQGSEA. DNA for the CDR3: TGCAGCGTTGTGTTGAGCGGGGGGCCCTACGAGCAGTACTTC. Its protein product is CSVVLSGGPYEQYF.

This clonotype was seen a handful of times. The chain uses TRBV19 and TRBJ2-1; maybe TRBD2 (6 bases). The V gene lost 7 bases and the J gene lost 0 bases, with 10 bases spanning the gap. Germline V gene lookup returns CDR1 LNHDA and CDR2 SQIVND (reference sequence). There are 14 residues in the CDR3. CDR3 nucleotide sequence: TGTGCCAGTAATCCGGGGGACTCCTACAATGAGCAGTTCTTC. Amino acid sequence: CASNPGDSYNEQFF.

This chain links TRBV20-1 with TRBJ2-3; D is unresolved. There are 15 residues in the CDR3. V was clipped by 7 bases and J by 1 base, with 18 bases between them. From germline, CDR1 is DFQATT and CDR2 SNEGSKA (reference sequence). The CDR3 protein is CSVPPFYTGTDTQYF. The CDR3 bases are TGCAGTGTGCCCCCATTTTATACTGGCACAGATACGCAGTATTTT.

In this sample, this clonotype turned up many times. The rearrangement links TRBV12-3 or TRBV12-4 to TRBJ2-3; possible D gene TRBD2, 6 bases. V was trimmed by 5 bases and J by 0 bases, leaving 12 bases between them. This CDR3 region has 15 residues. DNA of the CDR3: TGTGCCAGCAGTCCAGACGGGACTAGCACAGATACGCAGTATTTT. It is translated as CASSPDGTSTDTQYF.

The chain combines TRBV3-1 with TRBJ2-3; 7 bases match TRBD2. In germline, CDR1 is LGHDT, CDR2 YNNKEL (reference sequence). After removal of 2 bases from V and 0 bases from J, the junction contained 11 bases not matched to a gene. The CDR3 totals 18 residues. The CDR3 sequence: CASSQIRLADTSTDTQYF. The CDR3 bases are TGTGCCAGCAGCCAAATTAGGCTAGCGGACACTAGCACAGATACGCAGTATTTT.

V and J are TRBV11-2 and TRBJ2-3, with D tentatively TRBD1 or TRBD2 (5 bases each). V lost 3 bases and J lost 0, with 7 bases in between. CDR1 and CDR2 (germline): SGHAT, FQNNGV. The CDR3 is 14 amino acids. The CDR3 bases are TGTGCCAGCAGCTTTGGGGGTAGCACAGATACGCAGTATTTT. Translation: CASSFGGSTDTQYF.

The rearrangement links TRBV3-1 to TRBJ2-7; no clear D. The V gene lost 0 bases and the J gene lost 2 bases, with 5 bases spanning the gap. Germline V gene lookup returns CDR1 LGHDT and CDR2 YNNKEL (reference sequence). The CDR3 has 13 residues. DNA for the CDR3: TGTGCCAGCAGCCAAGACTTTACCTACGAGCAGTACTTC. Translated, it gives CASSQDFTYEQYF.

The rearrangement uses TRBV7-3 and TRBJ2-2, with TRBD1 matching over 10 bases. The CDR3 runs to 15 residues. Per the germline V gene, CDR1 is SGHTA and CDR2 is FQGTGA. V shed 5 bases and J 5 bases; nucleotides not matched to a gene: 5. CDR3 in DNA: TGTGCCAGCAGCCGACAGGGGGCGAGTACCGGGGAGCTGTTTTTT. Its protein is CASSRQGASTGELFF.

The rearrangement uses TRBV11-2 and TRBJ1-4; 7 nucleotides line up with TRBD1. J gave up 7 bases and V 5 bases, and 4 bases lay outside the gene matches. The CDR3 length is 13 residues. Germline CDR1 is SGHAT and CDR2 is FQNNGV. CDR3 residues: CASSPDRREKLFF. CDR3 bases: TGTGCCAGCAGCCCGGACAGGCGTGAAAAACTGTTTTTT.

This sequence joins TRBV20-1 and TRBJ1-2; no clear D. The CDR3 loop spans 17 amino acids. CDR1 is DFQATT, CDR2 SNEGSKA, per germline (reference sequence). V was pared by 6 bases and J by 1 base, with 24 bases between. CDR3 in amino acids: CSAPGRAAELLNYGYTF. CDR3 DNA sequence: TGCAGTGCCCCTGGGCGGGCGGCCGAACTTCTTAACTATGGCTACACCTTC.

The chain links TRBV11-2 to TRBJ2-1, with 7 bases matching TRBD2. From germline, CDR1 is SGHAT and CDR2 FQNNGV. V was pared by 1 base and J by 4 bases, with 7 bases of the junction left unmatched. This CDR3 is 16 amino acids long. The CDR3 reads CASSLAGTGGYNEQFF. CDR3 DNA: TGTGCCAGCAGCTTAGCGGGGACGGGGGGTTACAATGAGCAGTTCTTC.

Details on this clonotype: A junction boundary mismatches the germline segment, possibly from a read error. The V call is TRBV12-5, the J call TRBJ1-1, with a weak D call TRBD1 (5 bases). This CDR3 has 13 amino acids. The germline V gene has CDR1 LGHNT and CDR2 FRNRAP. Here the CDR3 reads CASGFQGNTEVFF. CDR3 nucleotide sequence: TGTGCTAGTGGTTTTCAGGGCAACACTGAAGTTTTCTTT.